This T cell receptor (beta chain) was observed in a study of cytomegalovirus exposure and HLA in healthy donors. Findings of the study overall: Analyses of presence and absence presupposed an approximately uniform sequencing depth across donors.

60 Vbeta and 13 Jbeta primers were used in PCR. Profiling relied on immunoSEQ multiplex PCR, and the TCRdb table lists in-frame clones only, not all of them. The sample has some 91,000 clones, 86% seen once. After removal of 5 bases from V and 0 bases from J, the junction contained 5 bases not matched to a gene. The CDR3 covers 17 residues. CDR1 and CDR2 from the germline V gene are LNHDA and SQIVND (reference sequence). Points on this clone: What it binds is not known.

This sequence was found in a man younger than 40 in good health and CMV-seropositive. Material for sequencing was PBMCs. The chain joins TRBV19 to TRBJ2-1, with TRBD2 matching over 12 bases. The CDR3 sequence is CASSPTSGRRSYNEQFF. The DNA of the CDR3 is TGTGCCAGTAGTCCAACTAGCGGGAGGCGCTCCTACAATGAGCAGTTCTTC.